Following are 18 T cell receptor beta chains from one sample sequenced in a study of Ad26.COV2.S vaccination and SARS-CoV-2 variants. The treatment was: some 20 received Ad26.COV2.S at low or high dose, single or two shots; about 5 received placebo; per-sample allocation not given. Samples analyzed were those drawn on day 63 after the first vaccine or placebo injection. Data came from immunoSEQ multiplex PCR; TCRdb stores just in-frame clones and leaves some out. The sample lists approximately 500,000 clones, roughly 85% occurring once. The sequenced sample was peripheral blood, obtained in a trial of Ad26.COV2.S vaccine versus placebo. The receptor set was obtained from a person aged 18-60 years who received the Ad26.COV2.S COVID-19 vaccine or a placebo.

CDR3 protein: CSASRVGRLRTEAFF. For the CDR3, the DNA is TGCAGTGCTAGTCGTGTCGGCCGGCTGAGGACTGAAGCTTTCTTT. The V gene is TRBV20-1, the J gene TRBJ1-1; no reliable D call. Germline V CDR1 and CDR2: DFQATT, SNEGSKA (reference sequence). V was trimmed by 3 bases and J by 5 bases, leaving 19 bases between them. The CDR3 runs to 15 residues.

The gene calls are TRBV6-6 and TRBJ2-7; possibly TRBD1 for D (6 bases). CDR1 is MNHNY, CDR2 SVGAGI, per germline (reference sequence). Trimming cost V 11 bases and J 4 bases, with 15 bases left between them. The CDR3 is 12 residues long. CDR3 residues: CACRQGNYEQYF. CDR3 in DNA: TGTGCCTGCCGCCAGGGGAATTACGAGCAGTACTTC.

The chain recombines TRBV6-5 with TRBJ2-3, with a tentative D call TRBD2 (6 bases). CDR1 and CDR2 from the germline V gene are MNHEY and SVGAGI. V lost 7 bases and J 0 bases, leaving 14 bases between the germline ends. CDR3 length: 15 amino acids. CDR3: CASTRTLASTDTQYF. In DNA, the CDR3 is TGTGCCAGCACTAGGACACTAGCCAGCACAGATACGCAGTATTTT.

CDR3 bases: TGTGCCAGTAGTTCCCGAGGGCAGATTCCTGGAGGATACACTGAAGCTTTCTTT. Protein product: CASSSRGQIPGGYTEAFF. The rearrangement links TRBV19 to TRBJ1-1; D is uncertain. The CDR3 extends over 18 amino acids. V was trimmed by 5 bases and J by 3 bases, leaving 25 bases between them. Germline V gene data show CDR1 as LNHDA and CDR2 as SQIVND (reference sequence).

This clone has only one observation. CDR3 in DNA: TGCGCCAGCAGCTTGGGTGGAAGCGGGAGCAAACAAGATACGCAGTATTTT. It translates to CASSLGGSGSKQDTQYF. The chain carries TRBV5-1 and TRBJ2-3; 8 bases map to TRBD2. Trimming took 0 bases from V and 5 from J; bases not matched to a gene: 11. CDR1 is SGHRS, CDR2 YFSETQ, per germline. The CDR3 is made up of 17 amino acids.

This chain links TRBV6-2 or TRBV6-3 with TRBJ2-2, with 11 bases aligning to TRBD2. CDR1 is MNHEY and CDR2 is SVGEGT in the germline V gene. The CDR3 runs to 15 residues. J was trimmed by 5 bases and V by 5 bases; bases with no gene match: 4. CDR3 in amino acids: CASSKVAGGTGELFF. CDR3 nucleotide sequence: TGTGCCAGCAGTAAAGTAGCGGGAGGGACCGGGGAGCTGTTTTTT.

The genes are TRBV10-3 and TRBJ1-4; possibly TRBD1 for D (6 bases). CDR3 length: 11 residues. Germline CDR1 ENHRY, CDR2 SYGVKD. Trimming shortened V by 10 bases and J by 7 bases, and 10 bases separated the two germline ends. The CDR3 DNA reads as TGTGCCACTAGACAGGCTGAAAAACTGTTTTTT. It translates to CATRQAEKLFF.

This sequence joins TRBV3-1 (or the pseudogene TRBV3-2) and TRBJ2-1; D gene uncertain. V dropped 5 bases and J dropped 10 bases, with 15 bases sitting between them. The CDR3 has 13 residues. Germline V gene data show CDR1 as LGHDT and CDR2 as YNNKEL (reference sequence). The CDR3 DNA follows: TGTGCCAGCAGCACCCGGCTCCTTGGGGAGCAGTTCTTC. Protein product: CASSTRLLGEQFF.

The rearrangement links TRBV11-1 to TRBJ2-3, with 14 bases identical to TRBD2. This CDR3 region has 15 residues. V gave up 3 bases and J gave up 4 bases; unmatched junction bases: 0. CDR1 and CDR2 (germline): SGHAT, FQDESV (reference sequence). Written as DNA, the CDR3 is TGTGCCAGCAGCTTGACTAGCGGGAGGGCAGATACGCAGTATTTT. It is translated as CASSLTSGRADTQYF.

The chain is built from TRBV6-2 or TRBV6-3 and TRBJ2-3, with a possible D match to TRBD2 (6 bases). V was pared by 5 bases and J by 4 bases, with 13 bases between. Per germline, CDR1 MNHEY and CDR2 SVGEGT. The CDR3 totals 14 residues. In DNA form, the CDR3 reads TGTGCCAGCAGTGAGCTGGGGGAGGCAGATACGCAGTATTTT. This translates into CASSELGEADTQYF.

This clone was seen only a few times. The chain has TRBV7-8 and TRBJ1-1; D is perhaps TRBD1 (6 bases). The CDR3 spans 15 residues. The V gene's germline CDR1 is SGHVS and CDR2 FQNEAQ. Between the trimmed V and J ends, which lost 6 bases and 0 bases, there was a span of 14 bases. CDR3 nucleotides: TGTGCCAGCAGTACCGGGGGGCTTATGAACACTGAAGCTTTCTTT. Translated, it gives CASSTGGLMNTEAFF.

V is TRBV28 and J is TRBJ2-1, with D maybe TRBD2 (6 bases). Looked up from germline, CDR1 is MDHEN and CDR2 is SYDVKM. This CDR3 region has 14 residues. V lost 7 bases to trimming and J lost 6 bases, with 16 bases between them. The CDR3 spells CASIPSGETNEQFF. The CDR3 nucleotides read TGTGCCAGCATTCCCTCGGGGGAAACCAATGAGCAGTTCTTC.

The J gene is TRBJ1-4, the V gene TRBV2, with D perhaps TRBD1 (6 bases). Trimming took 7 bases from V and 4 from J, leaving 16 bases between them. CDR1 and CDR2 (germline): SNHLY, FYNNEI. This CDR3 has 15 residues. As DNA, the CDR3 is TGTGCCAGCACCGAAAGGGGGACTGATAATGAAAAACTGTTTTTT. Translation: CASTERGTDNEKLFF. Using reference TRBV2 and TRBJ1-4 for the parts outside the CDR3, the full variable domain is EPEVTQTPSHQVTQMGQEVILRCVPISNHLYFYWYRQILGQKVEFLVSFYNNEISEKSEIFDDQFSVERPDGSNFTLKIRSTKLEDSAMYFCASTERGTDNEKLFFGSGTQLSVL.

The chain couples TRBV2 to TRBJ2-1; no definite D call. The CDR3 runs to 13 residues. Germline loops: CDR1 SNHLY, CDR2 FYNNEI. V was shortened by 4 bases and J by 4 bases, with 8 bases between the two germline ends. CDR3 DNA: TGTGCCAGCAGTGGGACCAGGTACAATGAGCAGTTCTTC. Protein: CASSGTRYNEQFF. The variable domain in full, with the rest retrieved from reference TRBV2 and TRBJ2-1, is EPEVTQTPSHQVTQMGQEVILRCVPISNHLYFYWYRQILGQKVEFLVSFYNNEISEKSEIFDDQFSVERPDGSNFTLKIRSTKLEDSAMYFCASSGTRYNEQFFGPGTRLTVL.

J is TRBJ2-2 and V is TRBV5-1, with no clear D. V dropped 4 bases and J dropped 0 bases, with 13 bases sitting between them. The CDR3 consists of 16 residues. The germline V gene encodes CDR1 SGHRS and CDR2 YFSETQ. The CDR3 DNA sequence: TGCGCCAGCAGCCCCCCATCTGTCGCGAACACCGGGGAGCTGTTTTTT. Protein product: CASSPPSVANTGELFF.

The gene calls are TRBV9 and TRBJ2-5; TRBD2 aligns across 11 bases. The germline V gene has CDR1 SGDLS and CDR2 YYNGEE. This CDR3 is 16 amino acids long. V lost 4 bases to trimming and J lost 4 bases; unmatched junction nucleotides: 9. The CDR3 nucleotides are TGTGCCAGCAGCATTATAGGGACTAGCGGTCGAGAGACCCAGTACTTC. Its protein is CASSIIGTSGRETQYF.

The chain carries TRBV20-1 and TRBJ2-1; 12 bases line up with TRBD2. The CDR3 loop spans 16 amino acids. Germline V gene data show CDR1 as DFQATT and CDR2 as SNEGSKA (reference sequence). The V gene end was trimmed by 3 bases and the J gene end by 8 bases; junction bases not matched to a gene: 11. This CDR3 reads CSASGGLAGFGDEQFF. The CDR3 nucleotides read TGCAGTGCTAGTGGAGGACTAGCGGGATTTGGGGATGAGCAGTTCTTC.

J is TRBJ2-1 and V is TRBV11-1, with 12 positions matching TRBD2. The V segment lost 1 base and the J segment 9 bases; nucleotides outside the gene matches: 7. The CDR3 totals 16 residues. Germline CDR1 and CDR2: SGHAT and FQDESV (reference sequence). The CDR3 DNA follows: TGTGCCAGCAGCTTAGTTGGACTAGCGGGACTTGGTGAGCAGTTCTTC. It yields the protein CASSLVGLAGLGEQFF.